This T cell receptor (beta chain) stems from a study of T cells in Graves' hyperthyroidism and ophthalmopathy. Notes on the study in general: A model of 13 V-J pairs discriminated ophthalmopathy from stable hyperthyroidism.

RNA transcripts gave rise to amplified TCR beta CDR3 regions. The HTBI primer set served for first-round RT-PCR of the TCR CDR3. TCRdb called the multiplex PCR reads again in MiXCR, with one record for every CDR3 protein. This sample yields about 520,000 distinct CDR3 sequences, of which 20% are seen a single time; more than 20% belongs to the top ten. V gave up 5 bases and J gave up 2 bases, with 10 bases separating them. The CDR3 length is 14 residues. The study excluded patients with uncontrolled infection, other autoimmune disease, pregnancy or lactation. The sample holds many counts of this clonotype. Its antigen is undetermined.

The sequenced material came from blood. This TCR came from a man aged 18 to 30 with Graves' hyperthyroidism. The V gene is TRBV12-3 or TRBV12-4, the J gene TRBJ1-5, with unresolved D. In DNA form, the CDR3 reads TGTGCCAGCAGTCTGGCTGGACGCAATCAGCCCCAGCATTTT. This translates into CASSLAGRNQPQHF.